The 6 T cell receptor beta chains given below trace back to one sample, sequenced in a study of T cell repertoires in cytomegalovirus infection. Their specific antigens are unknown. TCRdb used MiXCR to reprocess the reads, holding one entry per CDR3 protein. Among 800,000 to 950,000 distinct CDR3 sequences listed, about 30% were seen once. Specimen: cultured CD8+ T cells from PBMCs, collected from culture after CMV antigen stimulation. The origin of the receptors is a human donor in good health (CMV status not recorded). Some clones in this sample may be carry-over from other donors' samples.

V usage is TRBV13 and J usage is TRBJ1-6; 8 nucleotides line up with TRBD1. This CDR3 region has 14 residues. J lost 7 bases, V lost 5 bases, and 4 bases had no gene match. Germline assignment: CDR1 PRHDT and CDR2 FYEKMQ (reference sequence). The CDR3 DNA follows: TGTGCCAGCAGCGGGACAGGCTCAAATTCACCCCTCCACTTT. Translation gives CASSGTGSNSPLHF.

The chain employs TRBV19 and TRBJ2-2, with D possibly matching TRBD1 (6 bases). Per germline, CDR1 LNHDA and CDR2 SQIVND (reference sequence). This CDR3 comprises 14 residues. The germline V and J ends were trimmed by 10 bases and 2 bases, with 14 bases remaining between them. CDR3 sequence reads: CATAPQGNTGELFF. CDR3 coding DNA: TGTGCCACTGCCCCACAGGGTAACACCGGGGAGCTGTTTTTT.

The chain joins TRBV6-5 to TRBJ1-2, with a possible D match to TRBD1 (5 bases). The V gene lost 2 bases and the J gene lost 10 bases, with 14 bases spanning the gap. The CDR3 consists of 13 residues. Germline V gives CDR1 MNHEY, CDR2 SVGAGI. The CDR3 DNA follows: TGTGCCAGCAGTTACGACAGACGGAACGACTACACCTTC. Translated: CASSYDRRNDYTF.

The V gene is TRBV9, the J gene TRBJ1-6; possibly TRBD1 for D (6 bases). Trimming took off 0 bases at V and 9 bases at J, with 10 bases between the two ends. The CDR3 covers 14 residues. The germline gives CDR1 SGDLS, CDR2 YYNGEE. CDR3 loop: CASSVAGASSPLHF. Here the CDR3 DNA reads TGTGCCAGCAGCGTAGCGGGGGCTAGTTCACCCCTCCACTTT.

The gene calls are TRBV9 and TRBJ1-6; D gene unclear. V lost 2 bases, J lost 0 bases, and 6 bases lay in between. The CDR3 loop spans 15 amino acids. From germline, CDR1 is SGDLS and CDR2 YYNGEE. As DNA, the CDR3 is TGTGCCAGCAGCGTCAAGAGCTCCTATAATTCACCCCTCCACTTT. Residues: CASSVKSSYNSPLHF.

This clonotype was counted between two and nine times. The V call is TRBV12-3 or TRBV12-4, the J call TRBJ2-7; D is possibly TRBD1 or TRBD2 (5 bases each). The CDR3 has 12 amino acids. The V and J ends lost 5 bases and 4 bases respectively, with 9 bases between them. The CDR3 sequence: CASSQGRYEQYV. DNA for the CDR3: TGTGCCAGCAGTCAGGGACGGTACGAGCAGTACGTC.